This T cell receptor (beta chain) was recovered during a study of identical twins. TCRdb redid the calling of the 5' RACE reads with MiXCR, one entry per CDR3 protein. The sample shows about 700,000 distinct CDR3 sequences, 8.5% to 9% of them seen only once. There are a few counts of this clonotype. Its antigen remains unidentified. CDR1 and CDR2 from the germline V gene are LNHNV and YYDKDF (reference sequence). V gave up 3 bases and J gave up 6 bases, with 12 bases separating them. The length of the CDR3 is 13 residues. The study, taken as a whole, reports: Insertions were reduced in abundant cord blood beta clonotypes but not in memory repertoires. Twin pairs had excess sharing that was weaker in beta out-of-frame sequences.

These records were also assigned to another study, of yellow fever vaccine responses in identical twins.

This rearrangement joins TRBV15 to TRBJ2-7; tentative D call: TRBD2 (5 bases). The TCR sequence derives from a woman younger than 35 in good health. Material: PBMCs. The CDR3 coding sequence is TGTGCCACCAGCAGTGGGCGTCGGGGCGAGCAGTACTTC. Protein sequence: CATSSGRRGEQYF.